A selection of T cell receptor beta chains follows, all from one sample in a study of response to subunit inactivated influenza vaccine. TCRdb fed the RT-PCR reads into MiXCR, producing one record per CDR3 protein. The sample lists hundreds of thousands of distinct CDR3 sequences, roughly 13% seen once, with over 10% in the top ten. The starting material was PBMCs from blood, obtained roughly 6 weeks after vaccination. Receptors originate from a man in his fifties who received an inactivated influenza vaccine. The CDR3 runs from the conserved cysteine through the conserved F or W. Fields, in order: CDR3 length, clone size, D gene, J gene, V gene, CDR3 DNA, CDR3 protein. A D gene is named only where the DNA matches it firmly. For some rows the clone size is stated as once, few or many, or as a class when expanded; others skip it.

>12|few|.|TRBJ1-2|TRBV28
TGTGCCAGCAGTGCAAAGGGGTCTGGCTACACCTTC
CASSAKGSGYTF
>15|.|TRBD2|TRBJ2-1|TRBV5-1
TGCGCCAGCAGGTATGGGACTAGCGGCAACAATGAGCAGTTCTTC
CASRYGTSGNNEQFF
>14|few|.|TRBJ2-7|TRBV6-2/TRBV6-3
TGTGCCAGCAGTTTGGTTGGTCCGACCTACGAGCAGTACTTC
CASSLVGPTYEQYF
>13|.|.|TRBJ2-7|TRBV20-1
TGCAGTGCAACCGGGCCTCCCGTTCTAGAGCAGTACTTC
CSATGPPVLEQYF
>15|.|.|TRBJ2-1|TRBV11-2
TGTGCCAGCAGCTTAGGCCCAGGGGGGCACAATGAGCAGTTCTTC
CASSLGPGGHNEQFF
>13|.|.|TRBJ1-6|TRBV20-1
TGCAGTGCTAGACGCATACAGAATTCACCCCTCCACTTT
CSARRIQNSPLHF
>15|few|TRBD1|TRBJ1-2|TRBV5-1
TGCGCCAGCAGCTACGGGACAGAAGTCAACTATGGCTACACCTTC
CASSYGTEVNYGYTF
>15|few|.|TRBJ2-7|TRBV4-2
TGTGCCAGCAGCCAAGATGCGAACTACCACTACGAGCAGTACTTC
CASSQDANYHYEQYF
>17|.|.|TRBJ2-1|TRBV4-1
TGCGCCAGCAGCAAACTACCGACTCTTAGCTCCTACAATGAGCAGTTCTTC
CASSKLPTLSSYNEQFF
>14|.|TRBD1|TRBJ2-5|TRBV6-2/TRBV6-3
TGTGCCAGCAGTTACGACAGGGGTGGAAAGACCCAGTACTTC
CASSYDRGGKTQYF
>13|few|.|TRBJ1-5|TRBV20-1
TGCAGTGCTAGTATAGGGAAGGGACAGCCCCAGCATTTT
CSASIGKGQPQHF
>15|many|.|TRBJ1-4|TRBV5-1
TGCGCCAGCAGCTTGGTGCAGGGATCAAATGAAAAACTGTTTTTT
CASSLVQGSNEKLFF
>15|.|.|TRBJ2-5|TRBV20-1
TGCAGTGCTAGTGAATTAGGAGTTTACGAAGAGACCCAGTACTTC
CSASELGVYEETQYF
>12|few|.|TRBJ2-1|TRBV15
TGTGCCACCAGCAGCCCAGCGAATGAGCAGTTCTTC
CATSSPANEQFF
>15|many|TRBD2|TRBJ2-1|TRBV12-3/TRBV12-4
TGTGCCAGCAGTTGGGGGACTAGTTCCTACAATGAGCAGTTCTTC
CASSWGTSSYNEQFF
>18|few|TRBD2|TRBJ2-1|TRBV11-2
TGTGCCAGCAGCTTAAATCGGCGGACGGGACTAGCCTACAATGAGCAGTTCTTC
CASSLNRRTGLAYNEQFF
>15|few|TRBD1|TRBJ2-7|TRBV14
TGTGCCAGCAGCCTGGGGACAGGGTGGGGCTACGAGCAGTACTTC
CASSLGTGWGYEQYF
>13|.|TRBD1|TRBJ2-7|TRBV2
TGTGCCAGCAGCGCGACAGGGTTATACGAGCAGTACTTC
CASSATGLYEQYF
>15|.|.|TRBJ2-1|TRBV5-6
TGTGCCAGCAGCGGGTGGGGCCGCCCCTACAATGAGCAGTTCTTC
CASSGWGRPYNEQFF
>14|few|.|TRBJ2-7|TRBV9
TGTGCCAGCAGCGTAGATGGTCAGGTCTTAGAGCAGTACTTC
CASSVDGQVLEQYF
>15|.|TRBD1|TRBJ2-3|TRBV7-2
TGTGCCAGCAGCCGGGGACAGGGGGCGACCGATACGCAGTATTTT
CASSRGQGATDTQYF
>15|.|.|TRBJ2-5|TRBV5-5
TGTCCCAGCAGCCCCTTACCGACAGTCCAAGAGACCCAGTACTTC
CPSSPLPTVQETQYF
>13|few|.|TRBJ1-5|TRBV29-1
TGCAGCGTTGGCTTCGGGGGCAATCAGCCCCAGCATTTT
CSVGFGGNQPQHF
>14|few|.|TRBJ2-3|TRBV6-2/TRBV6-3
TGTGCCAGCAGTAGGGACTGGAACACAGATACGCAGTATTTT
CASSRDWNTDTQYF
>14|.|TRBD1|TRBJ1-5|TRBV15
TGTGCCACCAGCAGGATCAGGGGGAATCAGCCCCAGCATTTT
CATSRIRGNQPQHF
>15|few|.|TRBJ2-5|TRBV7-2
TGTGCCAGCAGCGCCACCTTCCGGAGGAAAGAGACCCAGTACTTC
CASSATFRRKETQYF
>19|.|TRBD2|TRBJ2-2|TRBV6-1
TGTGCCAGCAGTCCCCGCGGGACTAGCGGGGGCCCCGGGACCGGGGAGCTGTTTTTT
CASSPRGTSGGPGTGELFF
>15|.|.|TRBJ2-1|TRBV3-1
TGTGCCAGCAGCCAATACCGGGACATCAACAATGAGCAGTTCTTC
CASSQYRDINNEQFF
>13|many|TRBD2|TRBJ2-1|TRBV20-1
TGCAGTGCTATAAGCGGGACCGTCAATGAGCAGTTCTTC
CSAISGTVNEQFF
>15|.|TRBD1|TRBJ2-3|TRBV18
TGTGCCAGCTCACCAAACAGACAGGGAACAGATACGCAGTATTTT
CASSPNRQGTDTQYF
>13|many|.|TRBJ2-5|TRBV7-9
TGTGCCAGCAGCTTAGAAGGTGGGGGGACCCAGTACTTC
CASSLEGGGTQYF
>13|few|.|TRBJ1-1|TRBV20-1
TGCAGTGCTAGGGGTAGTGGGAACACTGAAGCTTTCTTT
CSARGSGNTEAFF